These 8 T cell receptor beta chains were sequenced from one sample in a study of shared clonotypes between healthy human individuals. Positively selected for CCR7, the CD45RO-negative cells used as naive CD8 cells excluded terminally differentiated effector memory CD45RA+ cells. Assay used: immunoSEQ multiplex PCR; TCRdb lists only in-frame clones, some missing. The sample comprises roughly 650,000 clones, 95% to 97% of which are singletons, and less than 0.13% rests with the top ten. Input material: naive CD8+ T cells sorted from blood. These receptors all come from a woman aged 25 to 39 in good health.

This rearrangement joins TRBV7-2 to TRBJ2-3; 8 positions agree with TRBD2. CDR1 and CDR2 (germline): SGHTA, FQGNSA. The CDR3 runs to 16 residues. Unmatched junction bases numbered 5, after V lost 1 base and J lost 2 bases. The CDR3 coding sequence is TGTGCCAGCAGCTTAGGTAGCGGGACAACCACAGATACGCAGTATTTT. Its translation is CASSLGSGTTTDTQYF.

The rearrangement links TRBV13 to TRBJ2-2, with TRBD1 identical over 10 bases. CDR1 is PRHDT and CDR2 is FYEKMQ in the germline V gene (reference sequence). Trimming at V came to 11 bases and at J to 2 bases, leaving 5 bases not matched to a gene. The CDR3 consists of 14 residues. This CDR3 is CAGRQGANTGELFF. In DNA form, the CDR3 reads TGTGCCGGACGACAGGGGGCTAACACCGGGGAGCTGTTTTTT.

V is TRBV19 and J is TRBJ2-1; D is perhaps TRBD2 (5 bases). Germline V gives CDR1 LNHDA, CDR2 SQIVND (reference sequence). CDR3 length equals 13 residues. Trimming stripped 10 bases from V and 9 bases from J, with 19 bases between. The CDR3 DNA is TGTGCCACCCGGGGAAGGAGTACAATTGAGCAGTTCTTC. It translates to CATRGRSTIEQFF. Drawing the rest from reference TRBV19 and TRBJ2-1, the complete variable domain is DGGITQSPKYLFRKEGQNVTLSCEQNLNHDAMYWYRQDPGQGLRLIYYSQIVNDFQKGDIAEGYSVSREKKESFPLTVTSAQKNPTAFYLCATRGRSTIEQFFGPGTRLTVL.

This chain links TRBV27 with TRBJ2-3; the match to TRBD2 covers 7 bases. Germline V gene data show CDR1 as MNHEY and CDR2 as SMNVEV (reference sequence). Trimming cost V 4 bases and J 1 base; bases outside gene matches: 8. The CDR3 length is 16 residues. CDR3 nucleotides: TGTGCCAGCAGTTCCTCGCGGGAGATTGGCACAGATACGCAGTATTTT. This encodes CASSSSREIGTDTQYF.

The CDR3 protein is CAVDGQPQHF. CDR3 in DNA: TGTGCCGTCGATGGACAGCCCCAGCATTTT. The chain uses TRBV6-1 and TRBJ1-5; no firm D call. Per the germline V gene, CDR1 is MNHNS and CDR2 is SASEGT. Trimming shortened V by 11 bases and J by 7 bases, and 9 bases separated the two germline ends. The CDR3 contains 10 residues.

This rearrangement joins TRBV21-1 to TRBJ2-7; TRBD2 was called by the table and not checked on the DNA. TRBV21-1 is a documented pseudogene. The CDR3 is made up of 15 amino acids. As DNA, the CDR3 is TGTGCCAGCAGCAAAGGGGGGGACGGAGCCTACGAGCAGTACTTC. This sequence encodes CASSKGGDGAYEQYF.

This rearrangement joins TRBV5-1 to TRBJ1-1, with no clear D. V lost 7 bases, J lost 6 bases, and 13 bases lay in between. The length of the CDR3 is 12 residues. Germline loops: CDR1 SGHRS, CDR2 YFSETQ. This chain's CDR3 is CASEGDNSEAFF. The CDR3 DNA sequence: TGCGCCAGCGAGGGCGATAACTCTGAAGCTTTCTTT.

This chain joins TRBV7-8 and TRBJ1-5; no clear D gene. The germline V and J ends were trimmed by 1 base and 6 bases, with 13 bases remaining between them. The length of the CDR3 is 15 residues. From germline, CDR1 is SGHVS and CDR2 FQNEAQ. The CDR3 DNA sequence: TGTGCCAGCAGCTTAGATGTGCGGGAATCTCAGCCCCAGCATTTT. Its translation is CASSLDVRESQPQHF. Combining the CDR3 with reference TRBV7-8 and TRBJ1-5 gives the whole variable domain GAGVSQSPRYKVAKRGQDVALRCDPISGHVSLFWYQQALGQGPEFLTYFQNEAQLDKSGLPSDRFFAERPEGSVSTLKIQRTQQEDSAVYLCASSLDVRESQPQHFGDGTRLSIL.